This T cell receptor (beta chain) was recovered during a study of OX40 agonist ivuxolimab in advanced cancers. For the study at large: Enrollees could have had prior anti-PD-1, anti-PD-L1 or anti-CTLA-4 therapy, which around 40% had received.

The length of the CDR3 is 16 residues. Germline V gene lookup returns CDR1 SGHTA and CDR2 FQGNSA. V lost 1 base, J lost 5 bases, and 17 bases lay in between. Repertoires were generated with immunoSEQ multiplex PCR, while TCRdb's copy carries only in-frame clones and drops some. The table has around 84,000 clones, about 90% seen once. The sequences come from CD4+ or CD8+ T cells sorted from blood, collected in a trial of the OX40 agonist ivuxolimab. The clonotype comes from an adult with an advanced solid tumor such as melanoma, head and neck, liver or kidney cancer. This sequence joins TRBV7-2 and TRBJ1-1, with D maybe TRBD1 (5 bases). The CDR3 is CASSLGPPGGGTEAFF. CDR3 in DNA: TGTGCCAGCAGCTTAGGTCCCCCGGGGGGAGGGACTGAAGCTTTCTTT.